These 21 T cell receptor beta chains came from one sample sequenced in a study of T cell responses to AZD1222 COVID-19 vaccine. Sequencing used immunoSEQ multiplex PCR; TCRdb keeps in-frame clones, though not all of them. The data contain just under 90,000 clones, about nine tenths of them seen just once; the ten biggest clones take up more than 5%. Sequences were derived from peripheral blood, sampled 28 days after the second AZD1222 dose. Every receptor here comes from an adult who received the AZD1222 COVID-19 vaccine.

The chain employs TRBV6-5 and TRBJ2-7; D may correspond to TRBD1 or TRBD2 (7 bases each). Per germline, CDR1 MNHEY and CDR2 SVGAGI. V dropped 2 bases and J dropped 2 bases, with 13 bases sitting between them. The CDR3 covers 15 residues. The CDR3 sequence is CASSYPSGGAYEQYF. CDR3 DNA sequence: TGTGCCAGCAGTTACCCCTCAGGGGGGGCCTACGAGCAGTACTTC.

The chain joins TRBV18 to TRBJ1-1; no firm D call. V was pared by 3 bases and J by 1 base, with 9 bases between. Germline CDR1 and CDR2: KGHSH and LQKENI. CDR3 size: 14 residues. CDR3 loop: CASSPAMRNTEAFF. CDR3 DNA sequence: TGTGCCAGCTCACCCGCGATGCGGAACACTGAAGCTTTCTTT.

The rearrangement links TRBV4-2 to TRBJ1-5; the D is unclear. This CDR3 region has 14 residues. Germline values: CDR1 LGHNA, CDR2 YNFKEQ. Trimming removed 6 bases from V and 0 bases from J, with 9 bases in between. This CDR3 reads CASSPVDSNQPQHF. CDR3 nucleotides: TGTGCCAGCAGTCCCGTAGATAGCAATCAGCCCCAGCATTTT.

The rearrangement links TRBV28 to TRBJ1-5; no definite D call. The V end was cut by 6 bases, the J end by 0 bases, with 6 bases between. The CDR3 is made up of 13 amino acids. Germline V gene lookup returns CDR1 MDHEN and CDR2 SYDVKM. CDR3 DNA sequence: TGTGCCAGCAGATATTATAGCAATCAGCCCCAGCATTTT. Translating gives CASRYYSNQPQHF.

V is TRBV27 and J is TRBJ1-2, with D possibly TRBD1 on 5 matching bases. The CDR3 consists of 15 residues. The germline V and J ends were trimmed by 5 bases and 4 bases, with 17 bases remaining between them. Germline V gene lookup returns CDR1 MNHEY and CDR2 SMNVEV (reference sequence). CDR3 loop: CASSDRRGGGYGYTF. CDR3 nucleotide sequence: TGTGCCAGCAGTGATAGGCGGGGTGGGGGCTATGGCTACACCTTC.

CDR3 in amino acids: CASSSVRLNTEAFF. The CDR3 nucleotides are TGTGCCAGCAGCTCCGTGAGATTGAACACTGAAGCTTTCTTT. V and J are TRBV2 and TRBJ1-1; D is uncertain. Looked up from germline, CDR1 is SNHLY and CDR2 is FYNNEI. The CDR3 is 14 amino acids. V lost 6 bases, J lost 0 bases, and 11 bases lay in between.

This chain joins TRBV6-5 and TRBJ1-2; tentatively, D is TRBD1 (6 bases). This CDR3 has 14 amino acids. Trimming removed 2 bases from V and 8 bases from J, with 15 bases in between. The germline CDR1 and CDR2 sequences are MNHEY and SVGAGI. The CDR3 DNA sequence: TGTGCCAGCAGTTACATGAGACAGGCGCAAGGCTACACCTTC. It codes for CASSYMRQAQGYTF.

The chain combines TRBV7-9 with TRBJ1-1, with D possibly TRBD1 on 6 matching bases. The CDR3 length is 15 residues. V shed 5 bases and J shed 3 bases, with 16 bases lying between them. CDR1 is SEHNR, CDR2 FQNEAQ, per germline (reference sequence). CDR3 protein: CASSPTWGLDTEAFF. The CDR3, as DNA: TGTGCCAGCAGCCCCACCTGGGGGCTGGACACTGAAGCTTTCTTT.

The V call is TRBV11-2, the J call TRBJ1-6, with 11 bases lining up with TRBD1. The CDR3 contains 15 residues. Trimming took 4 bases from V and 10 from J; bases not matched to a gene: 6. The germline V gene encodes CDR1 SGHAT and CDR2 FQNNGV. Here the CDR3 DNA reads TGTGCCAGCAGCTCAGGACAGGGGGCTCGATCACCCCTCCACTTT. Its translation is CASSSGQGARSPLHF.

This clone was seen a handful of times. The rearrangement joins TRBV28 to TRBJ1-5; D is ambiguous. CDR1 is MDHEN, CDR2 SYDVKM, per germline. The V end lost 4 bases, the J end lost 9 bases, and 7 bases lay between the germline ends. The CDR3 sequence is 11 residues long. Here the CDR3 reads CASSSRGPQHF. The CDR3 DNA reads as TGTGCCAGCAGTTCCCGGGGGCCCCAGCATTTT.

The chain joins TRBV4-1 to TRBJ1-1, with no clear D. CDR3 length: 12 amino acids. V lost 6 bases to trimming and J lost 3 bases, with 8 bases between them. Germline V gene sequence: CDR1 MGHRA, CDR2 YSYEKL. CDR3 in amino acids: CASSPGYTEAFF. The CDR3 DNA reads TGCGCCAGCAGTCCTGGGTACACTGAAGCTTTCTTT.

The rearrangement joins TRBV5-1 to TRBJ2-7; D possibly uses TRBD1 or TRBD2 (6 bases each). The germline V gene has CDR1 SGHRS and CDR2 YFSETQ. The CDR3 covers 14 residues. V lost 4 bases and J lost 5, with 16 bases in between. The CDR3 nucleotides are TGCGCCAGCAGCCGGGACAACCCGGGGGACGAGCAGTACTTC. Encoded protein: CASSRDNPGDEQYF.

The V gene is TRBV13, the J gene TRBJ2-1; D is unresolved. Germline values: CDR1 PRHDT, CDR2 FYEKMQ (reference sequence). V lost 5 bases to trimming and J lost 0 bases, with 11 bases between them. The CDR3 is 15 amino acids. CDR3 region: CASSPRRSSYNEQFF. The DNA for the CDR3 is TGTGCCAGCAGCCCCCGGCGGAGCTCCTACAATGAGCAGTTCTTC.

V is TRBV28 and J is TRBJ1-2; D perhaps matches TRBD1 (6 bases). The V gene's germline CDR1 is MDHEN and CDR2 SYDVKM. V lost 5 bases and J 4 bases, leaving 14 bases between the germline ends. The CDR3 covers 14 residues. The chain's CDR3 is CASSPRGGIYGYTF. DNA of the CDR3: TGTGCCAGCAGTCCCCGTGGGGGCATCTATGGCTACACCTTC.

The chain has TRBV25-1 and TRBJ1-4; D uncertain. CDR3 length: 14 amino acids. Germline V CDR1 and CDR2: MGHDK, SYGVNS. V was shortened by 1 base and J by 5 bases, with 8 bases between the two germline ends. CDR3 in amino acids: CASSEFFGNEKLFF. DNA of the CDR3: TGTGCCAGCAGTGAATTTTTCGGGAATGAAAAACTGTTTTTT.

This chain uses TRBV18 with TRBJ1-1; TRBD1 matches at 9 bases. This CDR3 is 16 amino acids long. V trimming: 3 bases; J trimming: 0 bases; junction bases outside the gene matches: 5. Germline assignment: CDR1 KGHSH and CDR2 LQKENI. CDR3 sequence (DNA): TGTGCCAGCTCACCGGGACAGGGCCTCATGAACACTGAAGCTTTCTTT. It is translated as CASSPGQGLMNTEAFF.

The V and J genes are TRBV4-1 and TRBJ2-2; TRBD2 aligns across 9 bases. CDR1 is MGHRA, CDR2 YSYEKL, per germline. The CDR3 is 16 amino acids. Trimming cost V 4 bases and J 7 bases; bases outside gene matches: 10. CDR3 in amino acids: CASSPYRGGGGGELFF. The CDR3, as DNA: TGCGCCAGCAGCCCTTATCGCGGGGGGGGCGGCGGGGAGCTGTTTTTT.

This sequence joins TRBV3-1 (or the pseudogene TRBV3-2) and TRBJ1-6; D is possibly TRBD1 (6 bases). Germline V gene data show CDR1 as LGHDT and CDR2 as YNNKEL (reference sequence). The CDR3 has 15 residues. The V end was cut by 2 bases, the J end by 10 bases, with 15 bases between. The CDR3 coding sequence is TGTGCCAGCAGCCAATTAACAGGGTGGGAATCACCCCTCCACTTT. It codes for CASSQLTGWESPLHF.

This clone was detected once. V and J are TRBV6-2 or TRBV6-3 and TRBJ1-1; 11 bases are a match to TRBD1. CDR3 length: 13 residues. Trimming removed 4 bases from V and 8 bases from J; junction bases left unmatched: 3. Germline V gives CDR1 MNHEY, CDR2 SVGEGT. The CDR3 sequence: CASSFGQGAEAFF. The CDR3 DNA reads as TGTGCCAGCAGTTTCGGACAGGGGGCAGAAGCTTTCTTT.

The chain employs TRBV15 and TRBJ1-5; TRBD1 might be the D (5 bases). The CDR3 loop spans 17 amino acids. Per germline, CDR1 LNHNV and CDR2 YYDKDF (reference sequence). V shed 8 bases and J shed 6 bases, with 26 bases lying between them. The CDR3 loop is CATEQRPWGGRAQPQHF. CDR3 bases: TGTGCCACCGAGCAGCGCCCCTGGGGCGGGCGGGCTCAGCCCCAGCATTTT.

This clone was counted once. The chain joins TRBV9 to TRBJ1-2; the D gene is possibly TRBD1 (5 bases). V was cut by 8 bases and J by 7 bases, with 12 bases left in between. Germline V gene sequence: CDR1 SGDLS, CDR2 YYNGEE. This CDR3 contains 11 residues. The CDR3 sequence is CASGQGVGYTF. The DNA of the CDR3 is TGTGCCAGTGGGCAAGGGGTTGGCTACACCTTC.